Following are 27 T cell receptor beta chains from one sample sequenced in a study of cytomegalovirus exposure and HLA in healthy donors. The PCR was carried out with 60 Vbeta primers and 13 Jbeta primers. The data were produced by immunoSEQ multiplex PCR, yet TCRdb's version contains in-frame clones alone and is incomplete. This table holds about 130,000 clones, roughly 70% found once. The sequenced material came from PBMCs. These receptors originate from a man younger than 35 in good health and CMV-seropositive.

The CDR3: CASSLWQGISYEQYF. CDR3 coding DNA: TGTGCCAGCAGCTTGTGGCAGGGGATTTCCTACGAGCAGTACTTC. This chain uses TRBV5-8 with TRBJ2-7; maybe TRBD1 (6 bases). Trimming removed 1 base at V and 1 base at J, with 12 bases between. The CDR3 is made up of 15 amino acids. Germline V gene data show CDR1 as SGHTS and CDR2 as YDEGEE.

CDR3 nucleotide sequence: TGTGCCAGCCGAACTCACCCGGCGGGAGCTTTCTTT. It is translated as CASRTHPAGAFF. J is TRBJ1-1 and V is TRBV28; no clear D gene. The V gene's germline CDR1 is MDHEN and CDR2 SYDVKM. The germline V and J ends were trimmed by 8 bases and 10 bases, with 17 bases remaining between them. The CDR3 spans 12 residues. The full variable domain, its missing parts supplied by reference TRBV28 and TRBJ1-1, is DVKVTQSSRYLVKRTGEKVFLECVQDMDHENMFWYRQDPGLGLRLIYFSYDVKMKEKGDIPEGYSVSREKKERFSLILESASTNQTSMYLCASRTHPAGAFFGQGTRLTVV.

This clone was observed a handful of times. The V gene is TRBV2, the J gene TRBJ2-1; D might be TRBD2 (5 bases). V gave up 6 bases and J gave up 0 bases, with 6 bases separating them. CDR1 SNHLY and CDR2 FYNNEI come from the germline V gene. The CDR3 length is 13 residues. CDR3 sequence reads: CASSGVSYNEQFF. In DNA form, the CDR3 reads TGTGCCAGCAGCGGGGTCTCCTACAATGAGCAGTTCTTC.

V gene TRBV18 combines with J gene TRBJ1-5; 8 nucleotides line up with TRBD1. The junction had 3 bases not matched to a gene; V was cut back by 3 bases and J by 2 bases. CDR3 size: 15 residues. Per the germline V gene, CDR1 is KGHSH and CDR2 is LQKENI. The CDR3 region has the DNA TGTGCCAGCTCACCCCCGGGACAGGGCAATCAGCCCCAGCATTTT. Protein product: CASSPPGQGNQPQHF.

This clone was recorded a few times. For the CDR3, the DNA is TGTGCCAGCAGCATTCGACAGGGAGGCCGAACTGAAGCTTTCTTT. It is translated as CASSIRQGGRTEAFF. The chain joins TRBV7-2 to TRBJ1-1, with 7 bases fitting TRBD1. The CDR3 extends over 15 amino acids. Looked up from germline, CDR1 is SGHTA and CDR2 is FQGNSA. Trimming removed 5 bases from V and 5 bases from J; junction bases left unmatched: 11.

This chain links TRBV27 with TRBJ2-7; 11 positions match TRBD1. V gave up 3 bases and J gave up 4 bases; unmatched junction bases: 8. The CDR3 runs 16 residues. The V gene's germline CDR1 is MNHEY and CDR2 SMNVEV (reference sequence). The CDR3 loop reads CASSLVGTGGFYEQYF. Here the CDR3 DNA reads TGTGCCAGCAGTTTGGTAGGGACAGGGGGTTTTTACGAGCAGTACTTC.

This clone has only one observation. The chain joins TRBV28 to TRBJ2-3; 7 nucleotides align to TRBD2. Germline CDR1 is MDHEN and CDR2 is SYDVKM. The CDR3 covers 14 residues. Unmatched junction bases numbered 14, after V lost 7 bases and J lost 10 bases. The CDR3 coding sequence is TGTGCCAGCACTAGACCGGGACTAAATTTGGCGCAGTATTTT. Translated: CASTRPGLNLAQYF.

CDR3 DNA: TGCGCCAGCAGCTTGATTGTGGGACTTGGGGTCAATGAGCAGTTCTTC. It codes for CASSLIVGLGVNEQFF. The J gene is TRBJ2-1, the V gene TRBV5-1; TRBD2 might be the D (6 bases). This CDR3 is 16 amino acids long. Germline-derived CDR1 and CDR2 are SGHRS and YFSETQ. V dropped 1 base and J dropped 6 bases, with 17 bases sitting between them.

This chain uses TRBV10-3 with TRBJ1-1; 10 bases are shared with TRBD1. Germline CDR1 is ENHRY and CDR2 is SYGVKD. The CDR3 has 16 residues. Trimming took 3 bases from V and 7 from J; bases not matched to a gene: 11. CDR3 region: CAISDLGQGVRGEAFF. As DNA, the CDR3 is TGTGCCATCAGTGACCTAGGACAGGGGGTGCGAGGTGAAGCTTTCTTT.

This clone was observed a handful of times. Here the CDR3 reads CASTITTGAGNEKLFF. The CDR3 region has the DNA TGTGCCAGCACCATCACCACAGGGGCGGGTAATGAAAAACTGTTTTTT. V is TRBV28 and J is TRBJ1-4, with TRBD1 matching over 7 bases. Germline values: CDR1 MDHEN, CDR2 SYDVKM. There are 16 residues in the CDR3. The junction had 12 bases not matched to a gene; V was cut back by 7 bases and J by 4 bases.

The chain uses TRBV14 and TRBJ2-6, with a tentative D call TRBD1 (6 bases). The germline V and J ends were trimmed by 4 bases and 2 bases, with 21 bases remaining between them. The CDR3 has 19 residues. Germline V gene lookup returns CDR1 SGHDN and CDR2 FVKESK. The chain's CDR3 is CASSPHWAETGPGANVLTF. CDR3 bases: TGTGCCAGCAGCCCTCACTGGGCAGAAACAGGGCCTGGGGCCAACGTCCTGACTTTC.

The gene calls are TRBV6-5 and TRBJ1-2; D not resolved. Germline CDR1 reads MNHEY; CDR2 reads SVGAGI. V was pared by 1 base and J by 4 bases, with 7 bases between. This CDR3 has 13 residues. The CDR3 here is CASSYLDFYGYTF. The CDR3 coding sequence is TGTGCCAGCAGTTACTTGGACTTCTATGGCTACACCTTC.

About this clone itself: This sample includes further DNA sequences coding for the same CDR3. For the CDR3, the DNA is TGTGCCAGCAGTCTCACAGGATCCTACGAGCAGTACTTC. This encodes CASSLTGSYEQYF. This chain links TRBV27 with TRBJ2-7, with a tentative D call TRBD1 (5 bases). Germline V gene sequence: CDR1 MNHEY, CDR2 SMNVEV (reference sequence). The CDR3 sequence is 13 residues long. Trimming pared 5 bases from V and 1 base from J, leaving 9 bases between.

This chain uses TRBV7-3 with TRBJ1-4; maybe TRBD1 (5 bases). V lost 5 bases to trimming and J lost 4 bases, with 14 bases between them. This CDR3 has 15 amino acids. The germline V gene encodes CDR1 SGHTA and CDR2 FQGTGA. The CDR3 loop reads CASSPSGGDNEKLFF. The CDR3 nucleotides are TGTGCCAGCAGCCCCTCGGGGGGTGATAATGAAAAACTGTTTTTT. Combining the CDR3 with reference TRBV7-3 and TRBJ1-4 gives the whole variable domain GAGVSQTPSNKVTEKGKYVELRCDPISGHTALYWYRQSLGQGPEFLIYFQGTGAADDSGLPNDRFFAVRPEGSVSTLKIQRTERGDSAVYLCASSPSGGDNEKLFFGSGTQLSVL.

This rearrangement joins TRBV6-5 to TRBJ1-3, with a weak D call TRBD1 (5 bases). Germline V lookup: CDR1 MNHEY, CDR2 SVGAGI. The germline V and J ends were trimmed by 10 bases and 0 bases, with 13 bases remaining between them. The CDR3 is 14 residues long. CDR3 residues: CATLGRGSGNTIYF. CDR3 in DNA: TGTGCCACGTTGGGGCGTGGCTCTGGAAACACCATATATTTT.

The chain recombines TRBV7-9 with TRBJ2-5; D might be TRBD1 (5 bases). The V gene lost 2 bases and the J gene lost 5 bases, with 12 bases spanning the gap. Germline CDR1 SEHNR, CDR2 FQNEAQ (reference sequence). CDR3 length: 14 amino acids. Here the CDR3 DNA reads TGTGCCAGCAGCTTATCAGGGATCGGTGAGACCCAGTACTTC. Translated: CASSLSGIGETQYF. The full variable domain, in which reference TRBV7-9 and TRBJ2-5 provide the parts outside the CDR3, is DTGVSQNPRHKITKRGQNVTFRCDPISEHNRLYWYRQTLGQGPEFLTYFQNEAQLEKSRLLSDRFSAERPKGSFSTLEIQRTEQGDSAMYLCASSLSGIGETQYFGPGTRLLVL.

The chain recombines TRBV7-3 with TRBJ2-5; TRBD2 aligns across 11 bases. The germline CDR1 and CDR2 sequences are SGHTA and FQGTGA. The CDR3 totals 21 residues. Unmatched junction bases numbered 22, after V lost 2 bases and J lost 5 bases. As DNA, the CDR3 is TGTGCCAGCAGCTTACACCCTCGGGGGGGGAGTAGCGGGAGGGCCGAGGAGACCCAGTACTTC. It encodes CASSLHPRGGSSGRAEETQYF. Full variable domain (missing parts from reference TRBV7-3 and TRBJ2-5): GAGVSQTPSNKVTEKGKYVELRCDPISGHTALYWYRQSLGQGPEFLIYFQGTGAADDSGLPNDRFFAVRPEGSVSTLKIQRTERGDSAVYLCASSLHPRGGSSGRAEETQYFGPGTRLLVL.

The chain links TRBV6-6 to TRBJ1-1; D is ambiguous. CDR1 and CDR2 (germline): MNHNY, SVGAGI (reference sequence). Trimming pared 2 bases from V and 1 base from J, leaving 8 bases between. CDR3 size: 14 residues. CDR3 protein: CASSYRTGNTEAFF. For the CDR3, the DNA is TGTGCCAGCAGTTACCGCACGGGGAACACTGAAGCTTTCTTT.

The rearrangement links TRBV2 to TRBJ1-2; D not certain. The V end was cut by 3 bases, the J end by 13 bases, with 15 bases between. This CDR3 comprises 12 residues. Germline lookup yields CDR1 SNHLY and CDR2 FYNNEI. This chain's CDR3 is CASSDTDRIGTF. The CDR3 nucleotides read TGTGCCAGCAGTGATACAGACCGGATAGGCACCTTC.

The rearrangement uses TRBV28 and TRBJ1-4, with 9 positions matching TRBD1. CDR1 MDHEN and CDR2 SYDVKM come from the germline V gene. The CDR3 spans 14 residues. The V and J ends lost 7 bases and 6 bases, in that order; junction bases with no gene match: 6. CDR3: CASTTGQGDEKLFF. Here the CDR3 DNA reads TGTGCCAGCACCACGGGACAGGGAGATGAAAAACTGTTTTTT.

A few counts support this clone. This chain uses TRBV5-4 with TRBJ2-5; D is undetermined. Looked up from germline, CDR1 is SGHNT and CDR2 is YYREEE (reference sequence). The CDR3 has 13 amino acids. V lost 0 bases and J lost 1, with 4 bases in between. CDR3 protein: CASSLGGQETQYF. The CDR3 DNA follows: TGTGCCAGCAGCTTGGGCGGCCAAGAGACCCAGTACTTC.

CDR3 coding DNA: TGTGCCAGCGGACAGACGGGGGAGCAGTACTTC. Encoded protein: CASGQTGEQYF. The chain combines TRBV6-1 with TRBJ2-7, with a possible D match to TRBD1 (6 bases). V was pared by 8 bases and J by 7 bases, with 12 bases between. CDR3 length: 11 amino acids. Germline CDR1 and CDR2: MNHNS and SASEGT.

The chain has TRBV5-4 and TRBJ2-3; 8 bases map to TRBD2. The V segment lost 4 bases and the J segment 5 bases; nucleotides outside the gene matches: 9. The CDR3 length is 15 residues. The germline CDR1 and CDR2 sequences are SGHNT and YYREEE (reference sequence). The CDR3 protein is CASSASGSVGDTQYF. CDR3 nucleotide sequence: TGTGCCAGCAGCGCGAGCGGGAGTGTCGGAGATACGCAGTATTTT.

This clone was counted once. This chain joins TRBV6-5 and TRBJ2-5; 12 bases match TRBD1. The CDR3 contains 14 residues. From germline, CDR1 is MNHEY and CDR2 SVGAGI. J gave up 4 bases and V 5 bases, and 2 bases lay outside the gene matches. The CDR3 sequence is CASSGTGGGETQYF. CDR3 nucleotides: TGTGCCAGCAGTGGGACAGGGGGCGGAGAGACCCAGTACTTC.

This sequence joins TRBV18 and TRBJ2-1, with D hard to call. Germline V gene data show CDR1 as KGHSH and CDR2 as LQKENI. CDR3 length: 16 residues. Trimming left V 3 bases short and J 6 bases short, with 18 bases between. CDR3 in amino acids: CASSPRVPTLTNEQFF. DNA of the CDR3: TGTGCCAGCTCACCTCGAGTCCCCACCTTAACCAATGAGCAGTTCTTC.

The genes are TRBV19 and TRBJ2-7, with D maybe TRBD2 (6 bases). The CDR3 is 14 residues long. Trimming removed 4 bases at V and 3 bases at J, with 13 bases between. CDR1 LNHDA and CDR2 SQIVND come from the germline V gene (reference sequence). CDR3 nucleotide sequence: TGTGCCAGTAGTAGCTTCGGGGGATACTACGAGCAGTACTTC. Its protein is CASSSFGGYYEQYF.

The rearrangement uses TRBV6-5 and TRBJ2-1; 9 bases are a match to TRBD1. Germline CDR1 MNHEY, CDR2 SVGAGI. The length of the CDR3 is 15 residues. V was pared by 6 bases and J by 2 bases, with 5 bases of the junction left unmatched. The CDR3 region is CASREQGATYNEQFF. Written as DNA, the CDR3 is TGTGCCAGCAGAGAACAGGGGGCTACCTACAATGAGCAGTTCTTC.